The clone carrying this TCR beta chain appeared many times. The antigen remains unidentified. This entry is derived from a study of breast tumors, draining lymph nodes, adjacent tissues. General observations from the study: Luminal-like breast cancer showed significantly higher tumor–nontumor repertoire similarity than basal-like. Tumors had less TCR diversity than lymph nodes, more than nontumor tissue.

In TCRdb, the multiplex PCR reads were re-called with MiXCR into one record per CDR3 protein. The sample holds some 100,000 distinct CDR3 sequences, approximately 21% seen once. The J segment lost 4 bases and the V segment lost 5 bases, leaving 9 bases of the junction unmatched. The CDR3 covers 16 residues. Germline CDR1 reads SNHLY; CDR2 reads FYNNEI. The lymph nodes were axillary draining lymph nodes from breast cancer patients. The source is a female donor with breast cancer. Some clones in this sample may be carry-over from other donors' samples. The chain joins TRBV2 to TRBJ2-1, with 9 bases fitting TRBD1. Sequenced: axillary lymph node tissue. The CDR3 region has the DNA TGTGCCAGCAGTACACAGGGGGCCCTTGGGTACAATGAGCAGTTCTTC. This encodes CASSTQGALGYNEQFF.